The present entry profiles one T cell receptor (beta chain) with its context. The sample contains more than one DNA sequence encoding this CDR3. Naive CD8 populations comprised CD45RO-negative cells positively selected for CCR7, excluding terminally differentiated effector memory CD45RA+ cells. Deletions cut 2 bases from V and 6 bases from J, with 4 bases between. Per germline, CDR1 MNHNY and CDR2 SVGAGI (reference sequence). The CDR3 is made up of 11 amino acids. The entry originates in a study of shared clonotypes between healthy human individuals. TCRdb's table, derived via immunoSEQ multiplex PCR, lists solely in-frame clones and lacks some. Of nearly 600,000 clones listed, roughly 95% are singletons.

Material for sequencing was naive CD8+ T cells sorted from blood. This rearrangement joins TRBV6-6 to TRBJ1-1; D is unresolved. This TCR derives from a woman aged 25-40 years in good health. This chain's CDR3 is CASSYGAEAFF. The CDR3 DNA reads TGTGCCAGCAGTTACGGGGCTGAAGCTTTCTTT.